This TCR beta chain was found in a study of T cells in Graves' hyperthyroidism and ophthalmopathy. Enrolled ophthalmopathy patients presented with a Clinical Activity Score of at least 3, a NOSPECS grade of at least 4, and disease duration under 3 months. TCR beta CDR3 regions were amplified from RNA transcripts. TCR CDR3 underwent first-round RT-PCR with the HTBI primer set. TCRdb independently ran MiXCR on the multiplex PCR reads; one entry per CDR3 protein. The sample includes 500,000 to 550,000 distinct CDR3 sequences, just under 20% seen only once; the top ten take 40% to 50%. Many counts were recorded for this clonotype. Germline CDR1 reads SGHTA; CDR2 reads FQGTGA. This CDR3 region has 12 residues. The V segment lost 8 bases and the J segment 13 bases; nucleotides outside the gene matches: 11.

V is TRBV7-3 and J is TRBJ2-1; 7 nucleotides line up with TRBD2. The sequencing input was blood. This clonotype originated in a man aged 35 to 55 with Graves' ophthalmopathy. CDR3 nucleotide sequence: TGTGCCAGCGGCCTCCCCGGCGGGAGCCAGTTCTTC. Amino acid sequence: CASGLPGGSQFF. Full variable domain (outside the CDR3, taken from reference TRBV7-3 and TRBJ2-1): GAGVSQTPSNKVTEKGKYVELRCDPISGHTALYWYRQSLGQGPEFLIYFQGTGAADDSGLPNDRFFAVRPEGSVSTLKIQRTERGDSAVYLCASGLPGGSQFFGPGTRLTVL.